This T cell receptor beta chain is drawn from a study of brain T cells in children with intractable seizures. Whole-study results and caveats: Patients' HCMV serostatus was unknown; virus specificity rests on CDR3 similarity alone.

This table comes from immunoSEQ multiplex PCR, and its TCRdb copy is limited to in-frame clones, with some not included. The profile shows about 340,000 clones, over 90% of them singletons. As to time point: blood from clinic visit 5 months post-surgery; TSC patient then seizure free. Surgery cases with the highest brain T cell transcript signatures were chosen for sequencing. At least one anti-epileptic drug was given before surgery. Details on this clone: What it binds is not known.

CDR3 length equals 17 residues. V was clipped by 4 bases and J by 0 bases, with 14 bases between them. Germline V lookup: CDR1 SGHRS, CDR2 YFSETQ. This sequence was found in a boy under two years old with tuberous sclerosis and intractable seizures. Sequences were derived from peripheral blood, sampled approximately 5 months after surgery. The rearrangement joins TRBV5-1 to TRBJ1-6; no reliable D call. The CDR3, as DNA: TGCGCCAGCAGCCATGGCGCGTCCAGCTCCTATAATTCACCCCTCCACTTT. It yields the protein CASSHGASSSYNSPLHF. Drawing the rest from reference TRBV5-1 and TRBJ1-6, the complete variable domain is KAGVTQTPRYLIKTRGQQVTLSCSPISGHRSVSWYQQTPGQGLQFLFEYFSETQRNKGNFPGRFSGRQFSNSRSEMNVSTLELGDSALYLCASSHGASSSYNSPLHFGNGTRLTVT.